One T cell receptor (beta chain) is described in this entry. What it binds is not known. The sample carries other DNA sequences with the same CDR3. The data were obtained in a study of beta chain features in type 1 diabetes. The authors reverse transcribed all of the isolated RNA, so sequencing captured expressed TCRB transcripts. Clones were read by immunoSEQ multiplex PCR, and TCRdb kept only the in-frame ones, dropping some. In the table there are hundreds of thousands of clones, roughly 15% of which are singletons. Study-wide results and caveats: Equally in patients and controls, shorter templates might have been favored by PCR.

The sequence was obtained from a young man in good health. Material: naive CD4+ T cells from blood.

CDR3 amino acids: CSAPTYYEQYF. The CDR3 DNA is TGCAGTGCCCCGACATATTACGAGCAGTACTTC. The genes are TRBV20-1 and TRBJ2-7; D is uncertain. This CDR3 spans 11 amino acids. The ends were cut back, 6 bases at V and 4 bases at J, with 10 bases in the middle. The germline V gene encodes CDR1 DFQATT and CDR2 SNEGSKA (reference sequence).